The clone carrying this TCR beta chain appeared many times. The antigen is undetermined. Diagnostic assessment was based on clinical symptoms, serum thyroxine and TRAb, thyroid ultrasound and orbital computed tomography. The V segment lost 2 bases and the J segment 4 bases; nucleotides outside the gene matches: 1. Germline assignment: CDR1 MDHEN and CDR2 SYDVKM. The CDR3 consists of 14 residues. Regions amplified from RNA transcripts were the TCR beta CDR3 regions. TCR CDR3 underwent first-round RT-PCR with the HTBI primer set. TCRdb itself ran the multiplex PCR reads through MiXCR, one entry per CDR3 protein. Counted here are about 720,000 distinct CDR3 sequences, around 15% occurring once; the ten biggest clones make up around 7.7%. This sample is part of a study of T cells in Graves' hyperthyroidism and ophthalmopathy. Study-level results: Classification by a 13 V-J model distinguished ophthalmopathy from stable hyperthyroidism.

The rearrangement uses TRBV28 and TRBJ2-3; 9 bases agree with TRBD1. This clonotype was obtained from a young man with Graves' hyperthyroidism. Sample: blood. CDR3: CASSLRQGADTQYF. CDR3 DNA: TGTGCCAGCAGTTTAAGACAGGGGGCAGATACGCAGTATTTT. Combining the CDR3 with reference TRBV28 and TRBJ2-3 gives the whole variable domain DVKVTQSSRYLVKRTGEKVFLECVQDMDHENMFWYRQDPGLGLRLIYFSYDVKMKEKGDIPEGYSVSREKKERFSLILESASTNQTSMYLCASSLRQGADTQYFGPGTRLTVL.